The 22 T cell receptor beta chains below were found in one sample sequenced in a study of T cell responses to AZD1222 COVID-19 vaccine. Produced via immunoSEQ multiplex PCR; TCRdb's table is partial and in-frame only. The repertoire holds over 100,000 clones, with about 87% as singletons. Specimen: peripheral blood, collected 28 days after the second AZD1222 dose. These receptors were taken from an adult who received the AZD1222 COVID-19 vaccine.

This rearrangement joins TRBV5-1 to TRBJ1-5; no definite D call. The CDR3 loop spans 13 amino acids. V was clipped by 0 bases and J by 7 bases, with 8 bases between them. Germline V gene data show CDR1 as SGHRS and CDR2 as YFSETQ. CDR3 in amino acids: CASSLEVDQPQHF. CDR3 nucleotide sequence: TGCGCCAGCAGCTTGGAGGTAGACCAGCCCCAGCATTTT.

The V call is TRBV19, the J call TRBJ1-1; D possibly corresponds to TRBD1 (5 bases). Germline V gene data show CDR1 as LNHDA and CDR2 as SQIVND (reference sequence). The CDR3 sequence is 13 residues long. The V and J ends lost 7 bases and 6 bases respectively, with 15 bases between them. CDR3: CASTPWGVAEAFF. CDR3 DNA: TGTGCCAGTACCCCCTGGGGGGTCGCTGAAGCTTTCTTT.

V usage is TRBV7-2 and J usage is TRBJ2-6, with 8 nucleotides matching TRBD2. J gave up 0 bases and V 2 bases, and 0 bases lay outside the gene matches. Germline values: CDR1 SGHTA, CDR2 FQGNSA. The CDR3 contains 16 residues. CDR3 DNA sequence: TGTGCCAGCAGCTTAAGCGGGGGCTCTGGGGCCAACGTCCTGACTTTC. This sequence encodes CASSLSGGSGANVLTF.

This chain connects TRBV7-2 to TRBJ1-6, with D perhaps matching TRBD1 (6 bases). The CDR3 loop spans 16 amino acids. With 3 bases removed from V and 8 bases from J, the gap between germline ends came to 17 bases. Germline CDR1 SGHTA, CDR2 FQGNSA. The CDR3 reads CASSLSKGGRDSPLHF. CDR3 bases: TGTGCCAGCAGCTTGTCGAAGGGGGGAAGGGATTCACCCCTCCACTTT.

The V and J genes are TRBV6-2 or TRBV6-3 and TRBJ1-5, with D unresolved. Looked up from germline, CDR1 is MNHEY and CDR2 is SVGEGT. V shed 4 bases and J shed 0 bases, with 7 bases lying between them. The CDR3 has 14 amino acids. As DNA, the CDR3 is TGTGCCAGCAGTTCGGATTATAGCAATCAGCCCCAGCATTTT. This encodes CASSSDYSNQPQHF.

The chain combines TRBV6-2 or TRBV6-3 with TRBJ2-1; a possible D gene is TRBD1 (6 bases). The CDR3 spans 15 residues. V was cut by 5 bases and J by 0 bases, with 11 bases left in between. The germline gives CDR1 MNHEY, CDR2 SVGEGT. CDR3 nucleotides: TGTGCCAGCAGTCGGACAGAAAGCTCCTACAATGAGCAGTTCTTC. Protein product: CASSRTESSYNEQFF.

This clone was observed a handful of times. The V call is TRBV18, the J call TRBJ2-1; the D gene is possibly TRBD1 (6 bases). This CDR3 contains 17 residues. Germline assignment: CDR1 KGHSH and CDR2 LQKENI. Trimming took off 2 bases at V and 0 bases at J, with 14 bases between the two ends. CDR3 protein: CASSPRYDRSSYNEQFF. DNA for the CDR3: TGTGCCAGCTCACCAAGGTACGACAGGAGCTCCTACAATGAGCAGTTCTTC.

The V and J genes are TRBV24-1 and TRBJ2-2, with a tentative D call TRBD2 (6 bases). The germline V and J ends were trimmed by 4 bases and 1 base, with 9 bases remaining between them. Germline V gives CDR1 KGHDR, CDR2 SFDVKD. The CDR3 has 15 amino acids. DNA of the CDR3: TGTGCCACCAGTGAATGGGGAGGGAACACCGGGGAGCTGTTTTTT. This gives the protein CATSEWGGNTGELFF.

This sequence joins TRBV28 and TRBJ2-5; no clear D gene. Germline assignment: CDR1 MDHEN and CDR2 SYDVKM. This CDR3 is built from 13 residues. Deletions cut 6 bases from V and 4 bases from J, with 12 bases between. The DNA for the CDR3 is TGTGCCAGCAGCCCCCCTGCCCCAGAGACCCAGTACTTC. Amino acid sequence: CASSPPAPETQYF.

The V gene is TRBV2, the J gene TRBJ1-5, with D possibly TRBD1 on 5 matching bases. Trimming took off 4 bases at V and 6 bases at J, with 10 bases between the two ends. The germline V gene encodes CDR1 SNHLY and CDR2 FYNNEI. CDR3 length: 13 amino acids. CDR3 region: CASSVGGRQPQHF. CDR3 bases: TGTGCCAGCAGTGTCGGGGGTCGTCAGCCCCAGCATTTT.

Only one count was recorded for this clone. CDR3 loop: CAISVGGTLNTEAFF. In nucleotides, the CDR3 is TGTGCCATCAGTGTAGGCGGTACCCTGAACACTGAAGCTTTCTTT. V is TRBV10-3 and J is TRBJ1-1; D gene uncertain. The CDR3 is 15 residues long. CDR1 and CDR2 from the germline V gene are ENHRY and SYGVKD. With 4 bases removed from V and 0 bases from J, the gap between germline ends came to 12 bases.

The CDR3 DNA sequence: TGTGCCAGCAGCGTGACAGGCCGCACGAGGGATACGCAGTATTTT. Protein: CASSVTGRTRDTQYF. V usage is TRBV9 and J usage is TRBJ2-3; D possibly corresponds to TRBD1 (6 bases). V was pared by 2 bases and J by 6 bases, with 16 bases between. The CDR3 runs to 15 residues. CDR1 is SGDLS and CDR2 is YYNGEE in the germline V gene. Full variable domain (outside the CDR3, taken from reference TRBV9 and TRBJ2-3): DSGVTQTPKHLITATGQRVTLRCSPRSGDLSVYWYQQSLDQGLQFLIQYYNGEERAKGNILERFSAQQFPDLHSELNLSSLELGDSALYFCASSVTGRTRDTQYFGPGTRLTVL.

The chain employs TRBV6-5 and TRBJ1-1, with 8 bases matching TRBD1. The CDR3 consists of 12 residues. The germline V gene has CDR1 MNHEY and CDR2 SVGAGI. Trimming cost V 6 bases and J 4 bases; bases outside gene matches: 1. The CDR3 DNA sequence: TGTGCCAGCAGGCAGGGGGCCACTGAAGCTTTCTTT. Residues: CASRQGATEAFF.

In its sample, this clone was seen once. The V gene is TRBV5-5, the J gene TRBJ2-2; D gene ambiguous. Germline values: CDR1 SGHKS, CDR2 YYEKEE (reference sequence). V shed 0 bases and J shed 4 bases, with 7 bases lying between them. This CDR3 region has 14 residues. The CDR3 sequence: CASSLEPTTGELFF. The CDR3 nucleotides read TGTGCCAGCAGCTTGGAACCGACCACCGGGGAGCTGTTTTTT.

The chain links TRBV6-1 to TRBJ2-3; the D gene could be TRBD1 or TRBD2 (6 bases each). With 4 bases removed from V and 2 bases from J, the gap between germline ends came to 16 bases. CDR3 length: 16 amino acids. CDR1 and CDR2 from the germline V gene are MNHNS and SASEGT. The DNA for the CDR3 is TGTGCCAGCAGTGGAGTAGGGGGAGGAACCACAGATACGCAGTATTTT. Translating it yields CASSGVGGGTTDTQYF.

With respect to this clone: This CDR3 is also generated by other DNA sequences in the sample. This chain connects TRBV11-2 to TRBJ1-1; D unresolved. The CDR3 sequence is 15 residues long. Trimming took off 1 base at V and 0 bases at J, with 9 bases between the two ends. CDR1 and CDR2 from the germline V gene are SGHAT and FQNNGV. DNA for the CDR3: TGTGCCAGCAGCTTAGTTGCGGGTCTGAACACTGAAGCTTTCTTT. Residues: CASSLVAGLNTEAFF.

This clone was recorded once. This sequence joins TRBV30 and TRBJ1-4; D call uncertain. V gave up 1 base and J gave up 0 bases, with 12 bases separating them. In germline, CDR1 is GTSNPN, CDR2 SVGIG (reference sequence). The CDR3 runs to 16 residues. The CDR3 sequence is CAWSAHRAPTNEKLFF. DNA for the CDR3: TGTGCCTGGAGTGCCCATCGGGCCCCAACTAATGAAAAACTGTTTTTT.

This clone was seen only once. The CDR3 bases are TGCAGCGTGTCCTCGGGACCGAGTCGGGAAGAGACCCAGTACTTC. The encoded protein is CSVSSGPSREETQYF. The chain links TRBV29-1 to TRBJ2-5, with D possibly being TRBD1 or TRBD2 (5 bases each). The CDR3 extends over 15 amino acids. V shed 6 bases and J shed 3 bases, with 20 bases lying between them. Germline CDR1 is SQVTM and CDR2 is ANQGSEA. Full variable domain (missing parts from reference TRBV29-1 and TRBJ2-5): SAVISQKPSRDICQRGTSLTIQCQVDSQVTMMFWYRQQPGQSLTLIATANQGSEATYESGFVIDKFPISRPNLTFSTLTVSNMSPEDSSIYLCSVSSGPSREETQYFGPGTRLLVL.

This chain's CDR3 is CASSLVSGARDTQYF. The DNA of the CDR3 is TGTGCCAGCAGCTTAGTTTCGGGAGCCAGAGATACGCAGTATTTT. This chain joins TRBV11-3 and TRBJ2-3; the D gene is possibly TRBD2 (6 bases). This CDR3 comprises 15 residues. V lost 1 base and J lost 5, with 13 bases in between. Per the germline V gene, CDR1 is SGHNT and CDR2 is YENEEA.

The rearrangement uses TRBV24-1 and TRBJ2-2; D is uncertain. Per germline, CDR1 KGHDR and CDR2 SFDVKD. V dropped 11 bases and J dropped 6 bases, with 15 bases sitting between them. The CDR3 covers 13 residues. CDR3 nucleotides: TGTGCCATCCAAAGGGTGAAGGCCGGGGAGCTGTTTTTT. Protein sequence: CAIQRVKAGELFF.

This clone came up a few times. The chain joins TRBV29-1 to TRBJ1-3; D uncertain. CDR3 length: 13 amino acids. V lost 5 bases and J 0 bases, leaving 8 bases between the germline ends. Germline V gene data show CDR1 as SQVTM and CDR2 as ANQGSEA. The CDR3 reads CSVRADSGNTIYF. CDR3 coding DNA: TGCAGCGTTCGGGCGGACTCTGGAAACACCATATATTTT.

The chain links TRBV15 to TRBJ2-1, with no clear D. This CDR3 spans 12 amino acids. The germline V gene encodes CDR1 LNHNV and CDR2 YYDKDF (reference sequence). V lost 8 bases to trimming and J lost 2 bases, with 7 bases between them. Written as DNA, the CDR3 is TGTGCCACCGGACGTACCTACAATGAGCAGTTCTTC. Its protein is CATGRTYNEQFF.